The clone carrying this T cell receptor (gamma chain) turned up a few times. What it recognizes is unknown. The sample is drawn from a study of Vδ1+ human thymocytes. General observations from the study: Roughly 22% of thymic delta-chain sequences were Vdelta2, with few Vdelta3, unlike blood Vdelta1+ controls. Unexpected Vdelta2 sequences could cause misinterpretation of bulk repertoire data. Thymic TRG and TRD repertoires appeared highly polyclonal, with Gaussian CDR3 length distributions.

Purity of the sorted Vdelta1+ thymocytes ranged from roughly 96% to 99.6%. The CDR3 loop spans 14 amino acids. The trim removed 3 bases at V and 6 bases at J, leaving 7 bases unmatched. Germline CDR1 is VENAVY and CDR2 is YDSYNSRV. Sequences come from RNA converted to cDNA by reverse transcription. Pooled V-gene forward primers with one constant-region reverse primer generated the CDR3 amplicons by multiplex PCR. TCRdb fed the multiplex PCR reads to CATT. The sample carries approximately 20,000 gamma-chain clones, about 13% recorded once. This chain connects TRGV8 to TRGJP2. Sequenced sample: Vdelta1+ gamma-delta thymocytes from the thymus. Documented subset: FACS-sorted CD3+ TCRalphabeta- TCRVdelta1+ TCRVdelta2- thymocytes. The clonotype was recovered from a child less than two years old who had congenital heart surgery. In DNA, the CDR3 is TGTGCCACCTGGGATTTGGGGCGTGATTGGATCAAGACGTTT. Protein product: CATWDLGRDWIKTF.